The 8 T cell receptor beta chains given below trace back to one sample, sequenced in a study of regulatory T cells in long-lasting Graves disease. Time point denoted: persistent/refractory GD, antithyroid drugs over 5 years with positive TRAb. There was RNA extracted from PBMCs, and the TCR library was made from it. To make TCR beta libraries, researchers used iRepertoire HTBI primers and Arm-PCR of CDR3 regions. Via MiXCR, TCRdb re-called the multiplex PCR reads, giving one row per CDR3 protein. The sample carries hundreds of thousands of distinct CDR3 sequences, around 30% recorded once. This specimen was peripheral blood mononuclear cells (PBMCs), taken when the disease was refractory, from a patient treated with antithyroid drugs. Every receptor here comes from a female donor with Graves disease.

This clonotype was observed a few times. The chain employs TRBV6-5 and TRBJ1-4; D is undetermined. V was trimmed by 0 bases and J by 4 bases, leaving 9 bases between them. From germline, CDR1 is MNHEY and CDR2 SVGAGI. CDR3 length: 15 residues. DNA for the CDR3: TGTGCCAGCAGTTACTCCTACGGGCGTAATGAAAAACTGTTTTTT. It translates to CASSYSYGRNEKLFF.

This chain joins TRBV7-3 and TRBJ2-5; D call uncertain. Germline V gene data show CDR1 as SGHTA and CDR2 as FQGTGA. Trimming took off 5 bases at V and 5 bases at J, with 15 bases between the two ends. This CDR3 contains 14 residues. The chain's CDR3 is CASSPDTAPETQYF. The CDR3 bases are TGTGCCAGCAGCCCAGACACGGCCCCGGAGACCCAGTACTTC.

The chain joins TRBV20-1 to TRBJ2-7, with 7 bases lining up with TRBD2. The V gene end was trimmed by 0 bases and the J gene end by 4 bases; junction bases not matched to a gene: 12. CDR1 and CDR2 from the germline V gene are DFQATT and SNEGSKA (reference sequence). There are 16 residues in the CDR3. The DNA of the CDR3 is TGCAGTGCTAGAGATCGGAGCGCGAGCGGGACGTACGAGCAGTACTTC. Translating gives CSARDRSASGTYEQYF.

This clonotype was counted between two and nine times. The genes are TRBV19 and TRBJ1-5; no clear D gene. This CDR3 is built from 15 residues. Germline V lookup: CDR1 LNHDA, CDR2 SQIVND (reference sequence). Between the trimmed V and J ends, which lost 1 base and 2 bases, there was a span of 9 bases. CDR3 sequence: CASSIAGVRNQPQHF. Here the CDR3 DNA reads TGTGCCAGTAGTATAGCCGGGGTACGCAATCAGCCCCAGCATTTT.

The rearrangement links TRBV13 to TRBJ2-7, with a tentative D call TRBD1 (6 bases). The CDR3 loop spans 13 amino acids. Trimming removed 5 bases at V and 1 base at J, with 9 bases between. CDR1 PRHDT and CDR2 FYEKMQ come from the germline V gene (reference sequence). The CDR3 nucleotides are TGTGCCAGCAGCCACAGGGAGTCCTACGAGCAGTACTTC. Translating it yields CASSHRESYEQYF.

This clonotype was detected only a few times. This chain joins TRBV6-1 and TRBJ1-5, with 7 bases fitting TRBD1. V lost 6 bases to trimming and J lost 2 bases; unmatched junction nucleotides: 16. The CDR3 sequence is 18 residues long. The V gene's germline CDR1 is MNHNS and CDR2 SASEGT. This CDR3 reads CASSGFGTVQGGNQPQHF. The CDR3, as DNA: TGTGCCAGCAGCGGCTTCGGGACAGTCCAAGGGGGCAATCAGCCCCAGCATTTT.

V gene TRBV18 combines with J gene TRBJ1-1; D unclear. This CDR3 is 15 amino acids long. CDR1 KGHSH and CDR2 LQKENI come from the germline V gene. The ends were cut back, 2 bases at V and 2 bases at J, with 12 bases in the middle. The CDR3: CASSPFVSYNTEAFF. The CDR3 DNA sequence: TGTGCCAGCTCACCATTCGTATCCTATAACACTGAAGCTTTCTTT.

As DNA, the CDR3 is TGTGCCAGCAGGGGAGTCGGTCTAGAGCAGTACTTC. This codes for CASRGVGLEQYF. The chain joins TRBV2 to TRBJ2-7; tentatively, D is TRBD2 (5 bases). The V gene's germline CDR1 is SNHLY and CDR2 FYNNEI. CDR3 length: 12 residues. V dropped 6 bases and J dropped 7 bases, with 13 bases sitting between them.